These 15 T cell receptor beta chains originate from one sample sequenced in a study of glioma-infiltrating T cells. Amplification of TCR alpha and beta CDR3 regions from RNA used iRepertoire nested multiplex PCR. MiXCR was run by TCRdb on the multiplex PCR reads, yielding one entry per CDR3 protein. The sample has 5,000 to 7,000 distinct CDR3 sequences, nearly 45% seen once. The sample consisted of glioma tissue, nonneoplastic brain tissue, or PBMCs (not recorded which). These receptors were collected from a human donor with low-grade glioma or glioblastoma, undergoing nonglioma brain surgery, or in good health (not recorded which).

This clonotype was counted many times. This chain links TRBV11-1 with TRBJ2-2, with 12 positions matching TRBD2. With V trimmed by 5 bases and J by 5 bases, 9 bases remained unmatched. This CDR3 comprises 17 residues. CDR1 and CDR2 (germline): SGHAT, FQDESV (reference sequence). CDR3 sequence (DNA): TGTGCCAGCAGCCAACTAGCGGGAGGAGGAGGTACCGGGGAGCTGTTTTTT. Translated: CASSQLAGGGGTGELFF.

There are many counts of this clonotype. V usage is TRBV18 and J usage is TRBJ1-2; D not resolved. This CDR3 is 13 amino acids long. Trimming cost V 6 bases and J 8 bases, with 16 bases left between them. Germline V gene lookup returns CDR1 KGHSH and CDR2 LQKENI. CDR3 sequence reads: CASSPEGSRGYTF. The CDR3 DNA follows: TGTGCCAGCTCTCCGGAGGGCTCTAGGGGCTACACCTTC.

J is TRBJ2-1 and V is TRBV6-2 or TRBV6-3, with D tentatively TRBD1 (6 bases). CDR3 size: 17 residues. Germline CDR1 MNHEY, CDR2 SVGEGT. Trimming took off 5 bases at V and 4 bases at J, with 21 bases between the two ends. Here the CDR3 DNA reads TGTGCCAGCAGTGAGCGGACAGTCTTACCCAGTTACAATGAGCAGTTCTTC. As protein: CASSERTVLPSYNEQFF.

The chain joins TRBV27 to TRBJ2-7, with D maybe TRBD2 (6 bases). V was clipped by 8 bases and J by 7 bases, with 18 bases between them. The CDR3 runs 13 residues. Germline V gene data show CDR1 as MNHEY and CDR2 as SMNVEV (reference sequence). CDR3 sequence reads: CASGDGGFFEQYF. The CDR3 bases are TGTGCCAGCGGGGACGGGGGTTTTTTTGAGCAGTACTTC.

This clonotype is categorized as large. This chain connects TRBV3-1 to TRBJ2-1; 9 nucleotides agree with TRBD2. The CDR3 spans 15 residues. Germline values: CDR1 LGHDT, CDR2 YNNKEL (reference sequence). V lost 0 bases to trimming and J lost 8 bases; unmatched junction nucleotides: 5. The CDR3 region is CASSQDGASGDEQFF. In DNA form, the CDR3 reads TGTGCCAGCAGCCAAGATGGGGCTAGCGGGGATGAGCAGTTCTTC.

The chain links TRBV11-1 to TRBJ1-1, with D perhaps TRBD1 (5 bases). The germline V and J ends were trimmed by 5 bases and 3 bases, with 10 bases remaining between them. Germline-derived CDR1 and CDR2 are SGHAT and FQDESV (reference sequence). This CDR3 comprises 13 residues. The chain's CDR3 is CASSQGAYTEAFF. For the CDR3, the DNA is TGTGCCAGCAGCCAAGGGGCATACACTGAAGCTTTCTTT.

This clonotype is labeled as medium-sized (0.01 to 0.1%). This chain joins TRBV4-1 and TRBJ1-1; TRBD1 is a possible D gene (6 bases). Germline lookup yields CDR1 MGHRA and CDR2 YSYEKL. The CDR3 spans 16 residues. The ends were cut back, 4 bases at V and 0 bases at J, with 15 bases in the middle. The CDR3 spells CASSPGDRRLNTEAFF. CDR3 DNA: TGCGCCAGCAGCCCGGGAGACAGGAGATTGAACACTGAAGCTTTCTTT.

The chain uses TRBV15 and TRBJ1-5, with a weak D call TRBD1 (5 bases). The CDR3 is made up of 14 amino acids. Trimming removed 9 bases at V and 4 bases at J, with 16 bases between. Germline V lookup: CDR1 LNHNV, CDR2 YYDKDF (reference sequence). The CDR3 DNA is TGTGCCACAGAGGAGCCAGGGCCGAATCAGCCCCAGCATTTT. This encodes CATEEPGPNQPQHF.

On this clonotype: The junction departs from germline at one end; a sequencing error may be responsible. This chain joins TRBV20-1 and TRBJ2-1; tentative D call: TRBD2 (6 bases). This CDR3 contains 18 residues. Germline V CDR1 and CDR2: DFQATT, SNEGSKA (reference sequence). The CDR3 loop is CSARRGSVLSGRYNKQFF. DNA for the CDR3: TGCAGTGCTAGAAGGGGATCTGTATTGAGCGGGCGGTACAATAAGCAGTTCTTC.

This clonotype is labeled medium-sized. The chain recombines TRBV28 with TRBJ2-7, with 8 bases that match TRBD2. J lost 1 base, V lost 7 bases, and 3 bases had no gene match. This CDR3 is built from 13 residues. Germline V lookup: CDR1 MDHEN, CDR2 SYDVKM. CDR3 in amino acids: CASTLAGSYEQYF. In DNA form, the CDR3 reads TGTGCCAGCACTCTAGCGGGTTCCTACGAGCAGTACTTC.

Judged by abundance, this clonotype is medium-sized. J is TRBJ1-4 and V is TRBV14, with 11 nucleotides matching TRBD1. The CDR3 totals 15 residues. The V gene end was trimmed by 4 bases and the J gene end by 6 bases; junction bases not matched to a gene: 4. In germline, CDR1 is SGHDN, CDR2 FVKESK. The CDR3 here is CASSLGQGAHEKLFF. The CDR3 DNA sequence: TGTGCCAGCAGCCTTGGACAGGGGGCCCATGAAAAACTGTTTTTT.

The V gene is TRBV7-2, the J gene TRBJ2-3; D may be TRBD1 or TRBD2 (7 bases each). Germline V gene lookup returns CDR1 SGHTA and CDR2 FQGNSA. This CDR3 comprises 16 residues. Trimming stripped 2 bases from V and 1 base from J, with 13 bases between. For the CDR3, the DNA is TGTGCCAGCAGCTTACCGCAGGGGGGGGGCACAGATACGCAGTATTTT. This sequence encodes CASSLPQGGGTDTQYF.

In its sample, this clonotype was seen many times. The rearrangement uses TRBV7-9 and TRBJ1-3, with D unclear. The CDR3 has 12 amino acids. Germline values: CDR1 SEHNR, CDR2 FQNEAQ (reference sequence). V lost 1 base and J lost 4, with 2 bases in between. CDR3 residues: CASSLEGNTIYF. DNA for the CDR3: TGTGCCAGCAGCTTAGAGGGAAACACCATATATTTT.

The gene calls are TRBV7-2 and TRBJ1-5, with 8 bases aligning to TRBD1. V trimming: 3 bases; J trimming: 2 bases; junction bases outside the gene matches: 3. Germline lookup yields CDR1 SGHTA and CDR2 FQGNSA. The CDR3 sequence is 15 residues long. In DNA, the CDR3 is TGTGCCAGCAGCTTCCTGGACAGGGGCAATCAGCCCCAGCATTTT. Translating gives CASSFLDRGNQPQHF.

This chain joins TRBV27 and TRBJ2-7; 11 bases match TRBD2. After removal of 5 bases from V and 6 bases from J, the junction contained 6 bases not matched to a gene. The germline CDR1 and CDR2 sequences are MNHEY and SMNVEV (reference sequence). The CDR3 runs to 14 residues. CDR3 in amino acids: CASSPGTSGFEQYF. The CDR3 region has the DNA TGTGCCAGCAGTCCCGGGACTAGCGGTTTCGAGCAGTACTTC.